This T cell receptor beta chain was documented in a study of T cells after yellow fever vaccination. In the study overall: Preparation used SMART-Seq v4 Ultra Low Input for the low-cell-number fractions.

UMIs were added to TCR cDNA along with a universal primer site when it was made by 5'RACE template switching. Each CDR3 protein is one row after TCRdb ran MiXCR on the 5' RACE reads. The table records fewer than 450,000 distinct CDR3 sequences, roughly 10% of them present only once. Sequenced material: PBMCs, taken on the day of the first yellow fever vaccination. The TCR originated in a man younger than 35 who received the YFV17D yellow fever vaccine.

For the CDR3, the DNA is TGTGCCAGCGGTCCTGGACAGGGGAACGAGCAGTACTTC. Its translation is CASGPGQGNEQYF. The chain has TRBV5-5 and TRBJ2-7, with 9 bases aligning to TRBD1. This CDR3 contains 13 residues. J gave up 5 bases and V 7 bases, and 7 bases lay outside the gene matches. Germline V gene data show CDR1 as SGHKS and CDR2 as YYEKEE (reference sequence).